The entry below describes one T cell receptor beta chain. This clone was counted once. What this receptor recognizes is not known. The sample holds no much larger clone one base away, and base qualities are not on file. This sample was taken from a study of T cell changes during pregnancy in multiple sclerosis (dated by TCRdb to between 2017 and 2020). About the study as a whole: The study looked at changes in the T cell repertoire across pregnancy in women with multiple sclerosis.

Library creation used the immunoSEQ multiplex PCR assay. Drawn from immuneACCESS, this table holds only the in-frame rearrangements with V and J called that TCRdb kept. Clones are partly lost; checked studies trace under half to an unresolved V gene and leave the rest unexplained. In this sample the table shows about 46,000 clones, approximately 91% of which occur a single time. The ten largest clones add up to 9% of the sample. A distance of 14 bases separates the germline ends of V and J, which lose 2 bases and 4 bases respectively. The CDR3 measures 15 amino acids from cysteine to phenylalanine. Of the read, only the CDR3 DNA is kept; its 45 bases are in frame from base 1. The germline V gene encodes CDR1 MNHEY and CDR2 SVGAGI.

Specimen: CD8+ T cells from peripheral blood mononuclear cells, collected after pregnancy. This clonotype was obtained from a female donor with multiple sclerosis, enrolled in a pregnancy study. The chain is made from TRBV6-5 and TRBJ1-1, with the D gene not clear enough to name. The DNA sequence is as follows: TGTGCCAGCAGTTACAAAGAGGGTTTAGGCACTGAAGCTTTCTTT. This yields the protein CASSYKEGLGTEAFF.